This T cell receptor (beta chain) was identified in a study of blood T cell repertoires in COVID-19. Produced via immunoSEQ multiplex PCR; TCRdb's table is partial and in-frame only. The repertoire holds about 290,000 clones, with around 89% as singletons. V lost 6 bases to trimming and J lost 7 bases; unmatched junction nucleotides: 2. The CDR3 is 12 residues long. Specimen: peripheral blood. The rearrangement links TRBV12-3 or TRBV12-4 to TRBJ1-5; TRBD1 matches 8 bases. The receptor was isolated from a man aged 40-55 years with acute or convalescent COVID-19. CDR3 amino acids: CASSHRGQPQHF. CDR3 DNA sequence: TGTGCCAGCAGCCACAGGGGGCAGCCCCAGCATTTT.